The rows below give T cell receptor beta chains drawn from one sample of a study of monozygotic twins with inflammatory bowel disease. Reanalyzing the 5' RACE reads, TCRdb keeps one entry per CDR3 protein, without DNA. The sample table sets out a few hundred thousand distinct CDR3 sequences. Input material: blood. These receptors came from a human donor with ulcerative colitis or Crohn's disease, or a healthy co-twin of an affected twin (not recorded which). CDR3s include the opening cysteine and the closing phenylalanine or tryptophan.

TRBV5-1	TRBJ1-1	CASSVDGRGDTEAFF
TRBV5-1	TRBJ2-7	CASSLEGTDEQYF
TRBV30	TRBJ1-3	CAWSEGRGTGNTIYF
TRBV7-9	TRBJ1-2	CASSLTERQQTNYGYTF
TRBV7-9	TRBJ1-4	CASSLAQETDKLFF
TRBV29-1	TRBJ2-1	CSVYARGRVSYNEQFF
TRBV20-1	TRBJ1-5	CSARRLSNQPQHF
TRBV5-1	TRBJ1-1	CASSSVGQDEAFF
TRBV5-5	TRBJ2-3	CASRRQGSMADTQYF
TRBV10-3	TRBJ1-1	CAISSGTGNTEAFF
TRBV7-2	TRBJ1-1	CASSSTGSWAEAFF
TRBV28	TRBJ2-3	CASSRTGAADTQYF
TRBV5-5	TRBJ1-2	CASSLGQGILGGYTF
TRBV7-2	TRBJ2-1	CASSLFPYNEQFF
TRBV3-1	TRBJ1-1	CASSQWGQPNTEAFF
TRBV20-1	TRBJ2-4	CSAGVGLAKNIQYF